This T cell receptor beta chain was identified during a study of OX40 agonist ivuxolimab in advanced cancers. Study context: Across the patients, intravenous ivuxolimab was delivered every 2 weeks at 0.01 to 10 mg/kg. Study observations and caveats: There were also nonresponders showing low normalized T-cell clonal expansion.

The ends were cut back, 1 base at V and 2 bases at J, with 10 bases in the middle. The CDR3 sequence is 15 residues long. Per the germline V gene, CDR1 is KGHSH and CDR2 is LQKENI. Measured with immunoSEQ multiplex PCR; TCRdb has only the in-frame clones, and not every one. The sample records around 85,000 clones, about 90% being singletons. As regards this clone: Antigen: not known.

With baseline, cycle 4 day 1, and cycle 7 day 1 as timepoints, blood was sampled. This TCR derives from an adult with an advanced solid tumor such as melanoma, head and neck, liver or kidney cancer. The V gene is TRBV18, the J gene TRBJ2-3; D remains ambiguous. The specimen was CD4+ or CD8+ T cells sorted from blood, collected in a trial of the OX40 agonist ivuxolimab. CDR3 region: CASSPQGSATDTQYF. CDR3 bases: TGTGCCAGCTCACCACAGGGTTCGGCCACAGATACGCAGTATTTT.